The 13 T cell receptor beta chains below come from one sample, sequenced in a study of blood T cells in healthy people across ages. Through a sample-barcoded 5' primer and a J-beta primer mix, a second PCR was run for roughly 6 to 11 cycles. Using its own MiXCR run on the 5' RACE reads, TCRdb lists one record per CDR3 protein. The table records 700,000 or so distinct CDR3 sequences, about 43% of them present only once. Input material: blood. These receptors originate from a man older than 75 in good health.

The CDR3 nucleotides are TGTGCCAGCAGTACGGCTCCGGGACTAAACAATGAGCAGTACTTC. It specifies CASSTAPGLNNEQYF. The gene calls are TRBV28 and TRBJ2-7; 7 bases align to TRBD2. The CDR3 covers 15 residues. Germline CDR1 MDHEN, CDR2 SYDVKM. V lost 5 bases and J lost 7; bases outside the gene matches: 14.

The chain has TRBV27 and TRBJ2-5; possible D gene TRBD1, 7 bases. CDR1 is MNHEY, CDR2 SMNVEV, per germline (reference sequence). V lost 6 bases and J 5 bases, leaving 13 bases between the germline ends. The CDR3 has 13 amino acids. The CDR3 DNA reads as TGTGCCAGCAGGGCAGGGGGGATGGAGACCCAGTACTTC. Translating it yields CASRAGGMETQYF.

The chain joins TRBV29-1 to TRBJ2-3, with 13 nucleotides matching TRBD2. This CDR3 comprises 14 residues. The ends lost 7 bases at V and 5 bases at J; junction bases unmatched: 6. Germline V CDR1 and CDR2: SQVTM, ANQGSEA. The CDR3 protein is CSAATSGRKDTQYF. CDR3 in DNA: TGCAGCGCCGCGACTAGCGGGAGGAAAGATACGCAGTATTTT.

This rearrangement joins TRBV7-2 to TRBJ2-1, with D possibly being TRBD1 (5 bases). V was pared by 3 bases and J by 11 bases, with 8 bases between. In germline, CDR1 is SGHTA, CDR2 FQGNSA. There are 11 residues in the CDR3. CDR3 in amino acids: CASSLGPQQFF. CDR3 coding DNA: TGTGCCAGCAGCTTGGGGCCTCAGCAGTTCTTC. The full variable domain, rest sourced from reference TRBV7-2 and TRBJ2-1, is GAGVSQSPSNKVTEKGKDVELRCDPISGHTALYWYRQSLGQGLEFLIYFQGNSAPDKSGLPSDRFSAERTGGSVSTLTIQRTQQEDSAVYLCASSLGPQQFFGPGTRLTVL.

The chain joins TRBV7-2 to TRBJ2-5, with 8 bases that match TRBD2. The J call is uncertain, as TRBJ2-7 better fits the DNA end. Germline CDR1 is SGHTA and CDR2 is FQGNSA. The CDR3 consists of 15 residues. The CDR3 DNA reads TGTGCCAGCAGCTACTTAGCGGGGAGGACCTACGAGCAGTACTTC. Translated, it gives CASSYLAGRTYEQYF.

As regards this clonotype: One end of the junction fails to match germline, which may point to a read error. The chain is built from TRBV29-1 and TRBJ2-5; D is possibly TRBD1 or TRBD2 (5 bases each). Per the germline V gene, CDR1 is SQVTM and CDR2 is ANQGSEA. This CDR3 is built from 13 residues. The CDR3 spells CSVAGRDQETQNF. In DNA, the CDR3 is TGCAGCGTGGCGGGCAGGGACCAAGAGACCCAGAACTTC.

The V gene is TRBV29-1, the J gene TRBJ2-1, with D possibly being TRBD2 (6 bases). There are 14 residues in the CDR3. With 6 bases removed from V and 8 bases from J, the gap between germline ends came to 20 bases. Germline values: CDR1 SQVTM, CDR2 ANQGSEA. The CDR3: CSVGTPKLSDEQFF. The CDR3 DNA follows: TGCAGCGTCGGGACTCCCAAATTAAGTGATGAGCAGTTCTTC.

J is TRBJ1-4 and V is TRBV5-5; 7 positions match TRBD1. The CDR3 runs 14 residues. The ends lost 3 bases at V and 10 bases at J; junction bases unmatched: 9. Germline V gene sequence: CDR1 SGHKS, CDR2 YYEKEE (reference sequence). CDR3 bases: TGTGCCAGCAGCTCGACAGGGAGAGGAGGAAAACTGTTTTTT. Residues: CASSSTGRGGKLFF. The entire variable domain, with the rest obtained from reference TRBV5-5 and TRBJ1-4, is as follows: DAGVTQSPTHLIKTRGQQVTLRCSPISGHKSVSWYQQVLGQGPQFIFQYYEKEERGRGNFPDRFSARQFPNYSSELNVNALLLGDSALYLCASSSTGRGGKLFFGSGTQLSVL.

The chain is built from TRBV6-2 or TRBV6-3 and TRBJ2-7; 7 bases are shared with TRBD2. Near its end, the DNA agrees better with TRBJ2-5, so the J call may be wrong. The germline gives CDR1 MNHEY, CDR2 SVGEGT. The CDR3 consists of 14 residues. DNA of the CDR3: TGTGCCAGCAGTCGGCGGGCGGGGGTGGAGACCCAGTACTTC. It codes for CASSRRAGVETQYF.

J is TRBJ2-3 and V is TRBV15; D remains ambiguous. Trimming took 0 bases from V and 5 from J, leaving 9 bases between them. Germline V gene data show CDR1 as LNHNV and CDR2 as YYDKDF (reference sequence). The length of the CDR3 is 14 residues. CDR3: CATSRDPGGDTQYF. For the CDR3, the DNA is TGTGCCACCAGCAGAGACCCGGGTGGAGATACGCAGTATTTT.

Ten or more counts support this clonotype. CDR3 DNA: TGCAGCGTTGAAGATCTTGAGGACGGTCGGACTAGCGGAGGCTCCTACAATGAGCAGTTCTTC. Translated: CSVEDLEDGRTSGGSYNEQFF. This chain links TRBV29-1 with TRBJ2-1, with 10 bases matching TRBD2. Germline V gives CDR1 SQVTM, CDR2 ANQGSEA. There are 21 residues in the CDR3. Unmatched junction bases numbered 17, after V lost 0 bases and J lost 0 bases.

This chain joins TRBV7-2 and TRBJ2-1, with D perhaps TRBD2 (5 bases). This CDR3 comprises 17 residues. Between the trimmed V and J ends, which lost 4 bases and 3 bases, there was a span of 19 bases. Per germline, CDR1 SGHTA and CDR2 FQGNSA. CDR3 residues: CASSSPGLWSVYNEQFF. In DNA, the CDR3 is TGTGCCAGCAGCTCACCGGGGTTGTGGTCGGTCTACAATGAGCAGTTCTTC.

Remarks on this clonotype: The junction does not match germline at one end; this may be a read error. This chain connects TRBV5-1 to TRBJ2-5, with a tentative D call TRBD2 (5 bases). The CDR3 is 15 residues long. Per germline, CDR1 SGHRS and CDR2 YFSETQ. CDR3 in amino acids: CAGSLAQGPGGTQYF. The CDR3 nucleotides read TGCGCCGGCAGCTTGGCTCAAGGGCCCGGAGGGACCCAGTACTTC.